One T cell receptor (beta chain) is described in this entry. Antigen specificity is unknown. These data belong to a study of CD8+ T cells in alopecia areata. Trimming left V 0 bases short and J 10 bases short, with 8 bases between. This CDR3 has 12 amino acids. Per the germline V gene, CDR1 is SGDLS and CDR2 is YYNGEE. Whole-study results and caveats: Scalp clonality dropped significantly under tofacitinib, as did expanded CD8+ top-100 clones.

Treatment denoted: oral pan-JAK inhibitor, 5-10 mg twice daily. cDNA reverse transcribed from extracted RNA served as the sequencing template. Clones were sequenced by immunoSEQ multiplex PCR, and TCRdb holds only the in-frame ones, with some missing. The sample holds about 210,000 clones, roughly two fifths seen once. This chain links TRBV9 with TRBJ2-1; D call uncertain. This TCR was recovered from a human donor with alopecia areata. The sequencing used CD4+ T cells sorted from blood, collected at approximately week 36, from a patient treated with tofacitinib. The CDR3 DNA sequence: TGTGCCAGCAGCGTAGGCTTTAGCGAGCAGTTCTTC. Its translation is CASSVGFSEQFF.